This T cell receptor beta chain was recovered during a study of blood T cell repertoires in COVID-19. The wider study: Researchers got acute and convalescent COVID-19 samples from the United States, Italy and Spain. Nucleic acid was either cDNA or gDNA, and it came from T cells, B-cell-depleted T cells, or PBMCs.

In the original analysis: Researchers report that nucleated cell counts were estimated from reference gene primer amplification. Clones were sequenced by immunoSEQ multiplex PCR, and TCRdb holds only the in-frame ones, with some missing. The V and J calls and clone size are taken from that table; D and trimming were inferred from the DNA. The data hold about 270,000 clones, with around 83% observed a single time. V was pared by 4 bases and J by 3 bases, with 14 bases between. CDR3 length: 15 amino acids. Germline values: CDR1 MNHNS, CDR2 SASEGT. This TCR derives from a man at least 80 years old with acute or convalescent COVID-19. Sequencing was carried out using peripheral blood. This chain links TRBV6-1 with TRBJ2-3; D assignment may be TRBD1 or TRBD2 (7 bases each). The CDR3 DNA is TGTGCCAGCAGTGCAGCGGGACAGTCAACAGATACGCAGTATTTT. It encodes CASSAAGQSTDTQYF.